This T cell receptor beta chain was sequenced for a study of OX40 agonist ivuxolimab in advanced cancers. Overall study: Cohort: roughly 80% men, mean age about 60, aged about 20 to 90. Partial responses, seen in three patients, involved one hepatocellular carcinoma and two cutaneous melanomas.

A word on this clone: Its antigen is unknown.

Study results and limitations: Determination of antigen specificity was not performed for the expanded peripheral T cells.

The V gene's germline CDR1 is SGHVS and CDR2 FNYEAQ. V lost 5 bases, J lost 9 bases, and 14 bases lay in between. The CDR3 length is 13 residues. Data came from immunoSEQ multiplex PCR; TCRdb stores just in-frame clones and leaves some out. This sample has approximately 22,000 clones, with around nine tenths found just once. This specimen consisted of CD4+ or CD8+ T cells sorted from blood, obtained in a trial of the OX40 agonist ivuxolimab. The sequence came from an adult with an advanced solid tumor such as melanoma, head and neck, liver or kidney cancer. V gene TRBV7-6 combines with J gene TRBJ2-1, with TRBD1 as a possible D gene (7 bases). CDR3 amino acids: CASSPTGTREQFF. The CDR3 region has the DNA TGTGCCAGCAGCCCGACAGGGACTCGTGAGCAGTTCTTC. The complete variable domain, with remaining parts taken from reference TRBV7-6 and TRBJ2-1, reads GAGVSQSPRYKVTKRGQDVALRCDPISGHVSLYWYRQALGQGPEFLTYFNYEAQQDKSGLPNDRFSAERPEGSISTLTIQRTEQRDSAMYRCASSPTGTREQFFGPGTRLTVL.